The 10 T cell receptor beta chains below were found in one sample sequenced in a study of graft-versus-host responses after intestinal transplantation. Assay used: immunoSEQ multiplex PCR; TCRdb lists only in-frame clones, some missing. The sample records some 14,000 clones, roughly 69% being singletons. Graft-derived tissue was subjected to processing to liberate intraepithelial and lamina propria lymphocytes. The starting material was ileum tissue, obtained less than 700 days after intestinal transplantation. The receptors shown here come from a human patient who received an intestinal transplant, so some T cells may come from the graft donor.

The chain carries TRBV10-2 and TRBJ2-4; maybe TRBD2 (5 bases). Germline V CDR1 and CDR2: WSHSY, SAAADI. The CDR3 sequence is 11 residues long. Between the trimmed V and J ends, which lost 6 bases and 7 bases, there was a span of 7 bases. Here the CDR3 reads CASRSGNIQYF. In DNA form, the CDR3 reads TGCGCCAGCAGATCGGGGAACATTCAGTACTTC.

The table lists this clone with a few counts. The genes are TRBV23-1 and TRBJ1-6; D may be TRBD1 (5 bases). TRBV23-1 is given ORF status, its function remaining uncertain. The CDR3 totals 17 residues. V lost 3 bases and J lost 6, with 18 bases in between. CDR3 in DNA: TGCGCCAGCAGTCACGCCCTCTTGGGGGGGGTTAATTCACCCCTCCACTTT. Its protein product is CASSHALLGGVNSPLHF.

This clone was seen a handful of times. The chain joins TRBV29-1 to TRBJ1-2; D unclear. Germline V lookup: CDR1 SQVTM, CDR2 ANQGSEA. This CDR3 contains 12 residues. With 4 bases removed from V and 1 base from J, the gap between germline ends came to 7 bases. The CDR3 is CSVVIFNYGYTF. For the CDR3, the DNA is TGCAGCGTTGTTATTTTTAACTATGGCTACACCTTC.

This chain uses TRBV18 with TRBJ1-2, with 9 bases fitting TRBD1. In germline, CDR1 is KGHSH, CDR2 LQKENI. CDR3 length equals 18 residues. The V and J ends lost 6 bases and 3 bases, in that order; junction bases with no gene match: 17. The CDR3 is CASSHRTMDRGGYYGYTF. DNA for the CDR3: TGTGCCAGCTCCCACCGAACGATGGACAGGGGTGGCTACTATGGCTACACCTTC.

The V gene is TRBV5-1, the J gene TRBJ1-3; a weak D match, TRBD1 (6 bases). The germline V gene has CDR1 SGHRS and CDR2 YFSETQ. The CDR3 is made up of 16 amino acids. V lost 4 bases, J lost 4 bases, and 18 bases lay in between. The CDR3 here is CASSPGQSSAGNTIYF. In DNA, the CDR3 is TGCGCCAGCAGCCCAGGACAGTCTTCGGCGGGAAACACCATATATTTT.

The count of this clone is one. The rearrangement joins TRBV10-2 to TRBJ2-3; D gene uncertain. This CDR3 is built from 13 residues. V was shortened by 4 bases and J by 0 bases, with 5 bases between the two germline ends. The germline gives CDR1 WSHSY, CDR2 SAAADI. The CDR3 DNA reads as TGCGCCAGCAGTGCTCAGAGCACAGATACGCAGTATTTT. It translates to CASSAQSTDTQYF.

The rearrangement joins TRBV7-2 to TRBJ2-1, with a tentative D call TRBD1 (6 bases). V gave up 5 bases and J gave up 3 bases, with 20 bases separating them. This CDR3 is built from 17 residues. CDR1 and CDR2 (germline): SGHTA, FQGNSA. This chain's CDR3 is CASSHPAGRGIYNEQFF. The CDR3 DNA sequence: TGTGCCAGCAGCCACCCGGCTGGCAGGGGCATCTACAATGAGCAGTTCTTC.

In its sample, this clone was seen a few times. The rearrangement links TRBV9 to TRBJ2-7; D might be TRBD1 (5 bases). The germline V gene has CDR1 SGDLS and CDR2 YYNGEE. V was pared by 0 bases and J by 0 bases, with 7 bases between. The CDR3 is made up of 14 amino acids. CDR3 nucleotides: TGTGCCAGCAGCGTAGGACAGAGCTCCTACGAGCAGTACTTC. Translated, it gives CASSVGQSSYEQYF.

The genes are TRBV6-4 and TRBJ2-3; 10 positions agree with TRBD2. Germline values: CDR1 MRHNA, CDR2 SNTAGT. The J segment lost 2 bases and the V segment lost 5 bases, leaving 4 bases of the junction unmatched. The CDR3 spans 15 residues. The CDR3 spells CASSRSGGSTDTQYF. CDR3 DNA sequence: TGTGCCAGCAGTCGTAGCGGGGGGTCCACAGATACGCAGTATTTT.

The chain joins TRBV4-2 to TRBJ2-1; 11 positions agree with TRBD2. V trimming: 2 bases; J trimming: 8 bases; junction bases outside the gene matches: 11. The CDR3 contains 17 residues. Germline V CDR1 and CDR2: LGHNA, YNFKEQ. The CDR3 nucleotides read TGTGCCAGCAGCCAACCCAATAGCGGGGGGGCTGGGGATGAGCAGTTCTTC. Amino acids: CASSQPNSGGAGDEQFF.